This is a list of T cell receptor beta chains from one sample in a study of CD8 T cells in Susac syndrome. Using its own MiXCR run on the immunoSEQ multiplex PCR reads, TCRdb lists one record per CDR3 protein. The data contain approximately 130,000 distinct CDR3 sequences, about 90% of them singletons. The source material was CD8+ T cells from PBMCs. The receptors shown here come from a human donor with multiple sclerosis. The CDR3 runs from the conserved cysteine through the conserved F or W. The D gene is left open where the match is weak. A clone size is listed for some rows: how often the clone was seen (once, few, many), or a class if it is expanded.

J gene: TRBJ2-2; clone size: NA; D gene: TRBD2; V gene: TRBV24-1; CDR3 DNA: TGTGCCACCAGTCCCTCCCGGCTAGCGGGAGGGCAGAACACCGGGGAGCTGTTTTTT; CDR3 protein: CATSPSRLAGGQNTGELFF
J gene: TRBJ2-7; clone size: NA; D gene: NA; V gene: TRBV7-2; CDR3 DNA: TGTGCCAGCAGGTCGGGTCTGAACCACGAGCAGTACTTC; CDR3 protein: CASRSGLNHEQYF
J gene: TRBJ1-1; clone size: NA; D gene: TRBD1; V gene: TRBV4-1; CDR3 DNA: TGCGCCAGCAGCCATCCCGGACAGGACACTGAAGCTTTCTTT; CDR3 protein: CASSHPGQDTEAFF
J gene: TRBJ2-1; clone size: NA; D gene: NA; V gene: TRBV5-6; CDR3 DNA: TGTGCCAGCAGCTTGGGGGACTTCTACAATGAGCAGTTCTTC; CDR3 protein: CASSLGDFYNEQFF
J gene: TRBJ1-1; clone size: NA; D gene: NA; V gene: TRBV7-9; CDR3 DNA: TGTGCCACCCTGTTGGGGCATGGTGAAGCTTTCTTT; CDR3 protein: CATLLGHGEAFF
J gene: TRBJ2-5; clone size: NA; D gene: TRBD2; V gene: TRBV9; CDR3 DNA: TGTGCCAGCAGCTCAGTAGCGGGAGGGTGGGGAGAGACCCAGTACTTC; CDR3 protein: CASSSVAGGWGETQYF
J gene: TRBJ2-2; clone size: NA; D gene: NA; V gene: TRBV30; CDR3 DNA: TGTGCCTGGAGTGTCCTTCCGTCCACCGGGGAGCTGTTTTTT; CDR3 protein: CAWSVLPSTGELFF
J gene: TRBJ1-1; clone size: NA; D gene: TRBD1; V gene: TRBV4-1; CDR3 DNA: TGCGCCAGCAGCCAAGACGTGGGACAGGGGGCTTGGATCACTGAAGCTTTCTTT; CDR3 protein: CASSQDVGQGAWITEAFF
J gene: TRBJ2-3; clone size: NA; D gene: NA; V gene: TRBV11-2; CDR3 DNA: TGTGCCAGCAGCTTGCCCCGAGACGGTTCGGATAGCACAGATACGCAGTATTTT; CDR3 protein: CASSLPRDGSDSTDTQYF
J gene: TRBJ2-7; clone size: NA; D gene: TRBD2; V gene: TRBV7-2; CDR3 DNA: TGTGCCAGCAGCTCCACTAGCGAATTCCCAGCGCAGTACTTC; CDR3 protein: CASSSTSEFPAQYF
J gene: TRBJ1-4; clone size: NA; D gene: NA; V gene: TRBV29-1; CDR3 DNA: TGCAGCGTTGAACAGGGATTTGGACTGTTTTTT; CDR3 protein: CSVEQGFGLFF
J gene: TRBJ2-7; clone size: NA; D gene: NA; V gene: TRBV6-5; CDR3 DNA: TGTGCCAGCAGTTCGGGCCTCTACGAGCAGTACTTC; CDR3 protein: CASSSGLYEQYF
J gene: TRBJ2-7; clone size: NA; D gene: NA; V gene: TRBV27; CDR3 DNA: TGTGCCAGCAGTTTACAGCTCGCGACAAGTTCTGGCGAGCAGTACTTC; CDR3 protein: CASSLQLATSSGEQYF
J gene: TRBJ1-1; clone size: NA; D gene: NA; V gene: TRBV27; CDR3 DNA: TGTGCCAGCAGTTTAGGGCCGGTCCTCATGAACACTGAAGCTTTCTTT; CDR3 protein: CASSLGPVLMNTEAFF
J gene: TRBJ2-5; clone size: NA; D gene: TRBD2; V gene: TRBV7-8; CDR3 DNA: TGTGCCAGCAGCCTCCTTACTAGCGACCAGTACTTC; CDR3 protein: CASSLLTSDQYF
J gene: TRBJ1-1; clone size: NA; D gene: TRBD1; V gene: TRBV6-5; CDR3 DNA: TGTGCCAGCAGTCCAGGGGGCGAGGCTGAAGCTTTCTTT; CDR3 protein: CASSPGGEAEAFF
J gene: TRBJ2-6; clone size: NA; D gene: NA; V gene: TRBV2; CDR3 DNA: TGTGCCAGCAGTGTGGGGCGGCTCAGCTCTGGGGCCAACGTCCTGACTTTC; CDR3 protein: CASSVGRLSSGANVLTF
J gene: TRBJ1-2; clone size: NA; D gene: NA; V gene: TRBV19; CDR3 DNA: TGTGCCAGTAGTATCGGCTATGGCTACACCTTC; CDR3 protein: CASSIGYGYTF
J gene: TRBJ2-2; clone size: NA; D gene: NA; V gene: TRBV2; CDR3 DNA: TGTGCCAGCCTACTACAGGGGCGGGGCACCGGGGAGCTGTTTTTT; CDR3 protein: CASLLQGRGTGELFF
J gene: TRBJ2-5; clone size: NA; D gene: NA; V gene: TRBV6-5; CDR3 DNA: TGTGCCAGCAGCCACGGCCGGGAGACCCAGTACTTC; CDR3 protein: CASSHGRETQYF
J gene: TRBJ2-3; clone size: once; D gene: NA; V gene: TRBV7-9; CDR3 DNA: TGTGCCAGCACCCCCATCGGGGGCAGGGATTTAGCAGATACGCAGTATTTT; CDR3 protein: CASTPIGGRDLADTQYF
J gene: TRBJ2-1; clone size: NA; D gene: NA; V gene: TRBV24-1; CDR3 DNA: TGTGCCACCAGTGATGTGGGTTACAATGAGCAGTTCTTC; CDR3 protein: CATSDVGYNEQFF
J gene: TRBJ2-1; clone size: NA; D gene: NA; V gene: TRBV14; CDR3 DNA: TGTGCCAGCAGCCCCCGAACCTCCTACAATGAGCAGTTCTTC; CDR3 protein: CASSPRTSYNEQFF
J gene: TRBJ2-3; clone size: NA; D gene: TRBD2; V gene: TRBV5-1; CDR3 DNA: TGCGCCAGCAGCTCCTTAGCGGGAGAGTCAGATACGCAGTATTTT; CDR3 protein: CASSSLAGESDTQYF
J gene: TRBJ2-1; clone size: NA; D gene: TRBD1; V gene: TRBV5-1; CDR3 DNA: TGCGCCAGCAGCCAGACAGGGGGTCATCTGGCCAATGAGCAGTTCTTC; CDR3 protein: CASSQTGGHLANEQFF
J gene: TRBJ2-5; clone size: NA; D gene: TRBD2; V gene: TRBV15; CDR3 DNA: TGTGCCACCAGCGGGCGGACTAGCGGGGTTCAAGAGACCCAGTACTTC; CDR3 protein: CATSGRTSGVQETQYF
J gene: TRBJ2-1; clone size: once; D gene: TRBD2; V gene: TRBV27; CDR3 DNA: TGTGCCAGCAGTCCGTCGCCTTGGCGGGAGTTCTCTGAGCAGTTCTTC; CDR3 protein: CASSPSPWREFSEQFF
J gene: TRBJ1-3; clone size: NA; D gene: NA; V gene: TRBV30; CDR3 DNA: TGTGCCTGGAGCTTGTATTCCGACACCATATATTTT; CDR3 protein: CAWSLYSDTIYF
J gene: TRBJ1-1; clone size: NA; D gene: NA; V gene: TRBV25-1; CDR3 DNA: TGTGCCAGCAGTGATGCGACGGCCGCTACTGAGGCTTTCTTT; CDR3 protein: CASSDATAATEAFF
J gene: TRBJ2-7; clone size: few; D gene: TRBD1; V gene: TRBV27; CDR3 DNA: TGTGCCAGCAGTTTTTCAGGGGGATCCTACGAGCAGTACTTC; CDR3 protein: CASSFSGGSYEQYF
J gene: TRBJ2-7; clone size: NA; D gene: TRBD1; V gene: TRBV7-9; CDR3 DNA: TGTGCCAGCAGCTTCGGGCTCCATGACAGGGTACCTTCCTACGAGCAGTACTTC; CDR3 protein: CASSFGLHDRVPSYEQYF
J gene: TRBJ2-2; clone size: NA; D gene: NA; V gene: TRBV7-9; CDR3 DNA: TGTGCCAGCACCAATAGCGGAGCACCGAACACCGGGGAGCTGTTTTTT; CDR3 protein: CASTNSGAPNTGELFF
J gene: TRBJ1-5; clone size: NA; D gene: NA; V gene: TRBV27; CDR3 DNA: TGTGCCAGCAGTCCCTATCGGGGGAATCAGCCCCAGCATTTT; CDR3 protein: CASSPYRGNQPQHF
J gene: TRBJ1-5; clone size: once; D gene: NA; V gene: TRBV19; CDR3 DNA: TGTGCCAGTAGTATTGAGGCTGTGGATAGCAATCAGCCCCAGCATTTT; CDR3 protein: CASSIEAVDSNQPQHF
J gene: TRBJ2-7; clone size: NA; D gene: NA; V gene: TRBV25-1; CDR3 DNA: TGTGCCAGCATTCCAGCGGAAACCTACGAGCAGTACTTC; CDR3 protein: CASIPAETYEQYF
J gene: TRBJ2-7; clone size: NA; D gene: NA; V gene: TRBV7-9; CDR3 DNA: TGTGCCAGCAGCACCCGGGACACGGAAACTCCCGAGCAGTACTTC; CDR3 protein: CASSTRDTETPEQYF
J gene: TRBJ1-2; clone size: once; D gene: NA; V gene: TRBV10-2; CDR3 DNA: TGCGCCAGCAGTGAGATGACCACCAACTATGGCTACACCTTC; CDR3 protein: CASSEMTTNYGYTF
J gene: TRBJ1-1; clone size: NA; D gene: NA; V gene: TRBV7-9; CDR3 DNA: TGTGCCAGCAGCCCCTTTGTAGGGGCTGAAGCTTTCTTT; CDR3 protein: CASSPFVGAEAFF
J gene: TRBJ2-7; clone size: NA; D gene: TRBD1; V gene: TRBV12-3/TRBV12-4; CDR3 DNA: TGTGCCAGCAGTCACGGACAGGGACAGTCCTACGAGCAGTACTTC; CDR3 protein: CASSHGQGQSYEQYF
J gene: TRBJ2-2; clone size: once; D gene: NA; V gene: TRBV12-5; CDR3 DNA: TGTGCTAGTGTTTTCGCGTTTGGCAACACCGGGGAGCTGTTTTTT; CDR3 protein: CASVFAFGNTGELFF
J gene: TRBJ2-3; clone size: NA; D gene: NA; V gene: TRBV12-5; CDR3 DNA: TGTGCTAGTGGTTTCCCTGCAGATACGCAGTATTTT; CDR3 protein: CASGFPADTQYF
J gene: TRBJ2-2; clone size: NA; D gene: NA; V gene: TRBV6-1; CDR3 DNA: TGTGCCACAATCGTTGATCCGGGACTGTACTATACCGGGGAGCTGTTTTTT; CDR3 protein: CATIVDPGLYYTGELFF
J gene: TRBJ2-7; clone size: NA; D gene: TRBD2; V gene: TRBV30; CDR3 DNA: TGTGCCTGGAGTAGGGGGGCGGGAGGCGAGCAGTACTTC; CDR3 protein: CAWSRGAGGEQYF
J gene: TRBJ2-7; clone size: NA; D gene: NA; V gene: TRBV5-1; CDR3 DNA: TGCGCCAGCAGCTTGCGGGACAAATCCTACGAGCAGTACTTC; CDR3 protein: CASSLRDKSYEQYF
J gene: TRBJ2-1; clone size: NA; D gene: TRBD1; V gene: TRBV7-3; CDR3 DNA: TGTGCCAGCAGCCCGACAGGGGTCAATGAGCAGTTCTTC; CDR3 protein: CASSPTGVNEQFF
J gene: TRBJ2-2; clone size: NA; D gene: NA; V gene: TRBV18; CDR3 DNA: TGTGCCAGCTCACCATGGGCCCTTCGGGCGAACACCGGGGAGCTGTTTTTT; CDR3 protein: CASSPWALRANTGELFF
J gene: TRBJ1-1; clone size: NA; D gene: TRBD1; V gene: TRBV4-1; CDR3 DNA: TGCGCCAGCAGCCAAGCGGGACAGACTAACACTGAAGCTTTCTTT; CDR3 protein: CASSQAGQTNTEAFF
J gene: TRBJ1-2; clone size: NA; D gene: NA; V gene: TRBV20-1; CDR3 DNA: TGCAGTGCTAGAGATCGCCGGGCATCGAGCTATGGCTACACCTTC; CDR3 protein: CSARDRRASSYGYTF
J gene: TRBJ2-2; clone size: NA; D gene: NA; V gene: TRBV6-5; CDR3 DNA: TGTGCCAGCAGTTATGGAGGGATTAACGGGGAGCTGTTTTTT; CDR3 protein: CASSYGGINGELFF
J gene: TRBJ2-1; clone size: NA; D gene: NA; V gene: TRBV18; CDR3 DNA: TGTGCCAGCTCACCACCCCTATGGTTCGGCGAGTTCTTC; CDR3 protein: CASSPPLWFGEFF
J gene: TRBJ2-5; clone size: NA; D gene: NA; V gene: TRBV6-1; CDR3 DNA: TGTGCCAGCAGTGAAGATTGGACAGTCTTAGAGACCCAGTACTTC; CDR3 protein: CASSEDWTVLETQYF
J gene: TRBJ2-1; clone size: NA; D gene: TRBD2; V gene: TRBV3-1; CDR3 DNA: TGTGCCAGCAGCCAAGTGACTAGCGGGAGGGGCGAGCAGTTCTTC; CDR3 protein: CASSQVTSGRGEQFF
J gene: TRBJ2-6; clone size: NA; D gene: TRBD1; V gene: TRBV3-1; CDR3 DNA: TGTGCCAGCAGCCAACGGACAGGGATTGGTGGGGCCAACGTCCTGACTTTC; CDR3 protein: CASSQRTGIGGANVLTF
J gene: TRBJ2-3; clone size: NA; D gene: NA; V gene: TRBV29-1; CDR3 DNA: TGCAGCGTCGCCCCCCCAAGTGCGGGAAGCACAGATACGCAGTATTTT; CDR3 protein: CSVAPPSAGSTDTQYF
J gene: TRBJ2-5; clone size: once; D gene: NA; V gene: TRBV2; CDR3 DNA: TGTGCCAGCAGCCCGGGCACGGGGGACCAGTACTTC; CDR3 protein: CASSPGTGDQYF
J gene: TRBJ1-2; clone size: NA; D gene: NA; V gene: TRBV20-1; CDR3 DNA: TGCAGTGCTAGAGCGGCCCTCTCAGAATATGGCTACACCTTC; CDR3 protein: CSARAALSEYGYTF
J gene: TRBJ1-1; clone size: NA; D gene: NA; V gene: TRBV7-9; CDR3 DNA: TGTGCCAGCAGCTTAGCCCCGGTCCTGAACACTGAAGCTTTCTTT; CDR3 protein: CASSLAPVLNTEAFF
J gene: TRBJ2-1; clone size: NA; D gene: NA; V gene: TRBV4-1; CDR3 DNA: TGCGCCAGCAGCCAAGTGAGGGGTGAGCAGTTCTTC; CDR3 protein: CASSQVRGEQFF
J gene: TRBJ2-7; clone size: NA; D gene: NA; V gene: TRBV30; CDR3 DNA: TGTGCCTGGAGTACGGGACTCACGCTTAGCGAGCAGTACTTC; CDR3 protein: CAWSTGLTLSEQYF
J gene: TRBJ2-1; clone size: NA; D gene: NA; V gene: TRBV4-2; CDR3 DNA: TGTGCCAGCAGCCAAGATCTAGGCGTTTACAATGAGCAGTTCTTC; CDR3 protein: CASSQDLGVYNEQFF